The subject of this entry is one T cell receptor beta chain. As yet, its antigen is unknown. Trimming at V came to 6 bases and at J to 1 base, leaving 4 bases not matched to a gene. The CDR3 covers 15 residues. Germline CDR1 is MNHEY and CDR2 is SVGAGI. The PCR made use of 60 Vbeta and 13 Jbeta primers. Sequenced by immunoSEQ multiplex PCR; TCRdb stores in-frame clones only, minus some. The sample holds around 53,000 clones. The sample comes from a study of cytomegalovirus exposure and HLA in healthy donors. Findings of the study overall: An assumption of roughly uniform sequencing depth across donors underlay the presence/absence analyses. The CMV antigen specificity of three CMV-associated chains was confirmed through in vitro analysis. According to the study, around 180 TCR beta chains were cytomegalovirus-associated.

The TCR was taken from a man aged 18 to 29 in good health and CMV-seropositive. The specimen was PBMCs. This chain connects TRBV6-5 to TRBJ2-3, with 10 bases aligning to TRBD2. The CDR3: CASSNLAGGTDTQYF. In DNA form, the CDR3 reads TGTGCCAGCAGCAATCTAGCGGGAGGCACAGATACGCAGTATTTT.